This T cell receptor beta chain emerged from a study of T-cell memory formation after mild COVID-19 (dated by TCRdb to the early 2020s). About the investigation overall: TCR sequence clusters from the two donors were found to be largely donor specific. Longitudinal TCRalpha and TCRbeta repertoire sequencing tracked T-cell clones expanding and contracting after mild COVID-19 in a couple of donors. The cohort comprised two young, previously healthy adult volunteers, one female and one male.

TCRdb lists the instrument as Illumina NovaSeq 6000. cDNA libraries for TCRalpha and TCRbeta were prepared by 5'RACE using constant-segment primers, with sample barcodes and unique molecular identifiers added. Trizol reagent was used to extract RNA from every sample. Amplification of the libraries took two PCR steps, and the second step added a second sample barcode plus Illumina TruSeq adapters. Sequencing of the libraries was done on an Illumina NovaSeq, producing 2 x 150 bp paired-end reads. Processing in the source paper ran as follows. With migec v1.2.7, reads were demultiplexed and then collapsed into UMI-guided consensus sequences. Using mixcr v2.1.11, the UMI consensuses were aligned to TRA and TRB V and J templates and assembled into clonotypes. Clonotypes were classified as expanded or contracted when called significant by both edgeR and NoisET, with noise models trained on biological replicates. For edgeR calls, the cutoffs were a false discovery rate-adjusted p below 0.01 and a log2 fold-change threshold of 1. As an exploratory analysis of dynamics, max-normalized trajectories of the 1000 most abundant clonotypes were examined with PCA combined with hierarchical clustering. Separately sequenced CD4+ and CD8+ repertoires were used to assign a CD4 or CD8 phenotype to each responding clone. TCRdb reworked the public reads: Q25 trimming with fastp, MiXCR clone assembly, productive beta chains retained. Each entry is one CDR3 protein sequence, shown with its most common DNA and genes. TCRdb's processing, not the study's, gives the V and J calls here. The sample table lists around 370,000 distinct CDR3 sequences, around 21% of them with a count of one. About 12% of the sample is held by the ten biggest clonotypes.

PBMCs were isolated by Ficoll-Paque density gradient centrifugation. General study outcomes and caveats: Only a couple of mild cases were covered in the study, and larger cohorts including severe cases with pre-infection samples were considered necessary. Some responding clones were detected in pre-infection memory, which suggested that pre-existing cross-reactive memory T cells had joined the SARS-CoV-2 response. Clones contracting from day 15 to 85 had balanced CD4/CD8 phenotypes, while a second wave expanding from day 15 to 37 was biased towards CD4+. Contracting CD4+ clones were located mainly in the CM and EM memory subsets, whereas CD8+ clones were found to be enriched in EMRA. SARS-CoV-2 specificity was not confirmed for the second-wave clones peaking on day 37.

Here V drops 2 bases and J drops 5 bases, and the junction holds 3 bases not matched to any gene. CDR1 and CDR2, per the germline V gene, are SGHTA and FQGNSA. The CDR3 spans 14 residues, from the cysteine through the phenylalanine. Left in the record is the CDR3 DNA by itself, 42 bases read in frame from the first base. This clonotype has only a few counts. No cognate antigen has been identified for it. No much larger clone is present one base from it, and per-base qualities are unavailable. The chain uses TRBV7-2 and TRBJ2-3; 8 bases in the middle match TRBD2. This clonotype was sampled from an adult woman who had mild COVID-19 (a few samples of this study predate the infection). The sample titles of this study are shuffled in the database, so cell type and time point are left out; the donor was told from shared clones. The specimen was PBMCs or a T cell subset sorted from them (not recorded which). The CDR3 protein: CASSLSGSRDTQYF. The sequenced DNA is TGTGCCAGCAGCTTAAGCGGGAGTCGAGATACGCAGTATTTT.